This T cell receptor beta chain originates from a study of identical twins. The authors used template switching to add a universal primer site and gave cDNA unique molecular identifiers. Each CDR3 protein is one row after TCRdb ran MiXCR on the 5' RACE reads. Of approximately 700,000 distinct CDR3 sequences detected, 5.5% to 7.5% appear once; the ten largest clones hold about 1.8%. Many counts were recorded for this clonotype. The target antigen is unknown. The ends were cut back, 7 bases at V and 5 bases at J, with 17 bases in the middle. The CDR3 sequence is 14 residues long. Looked up from germline, CDR1 is MNHEY and CDR2 is SMNVEV (reference sequence). Regarding the study as a whole: Beta clonotypes that were abundant in cord blood contained fewer insertions, a pattern absent from memory repertoires. In drawing conclusions, the study used cross-sectional statistical analysis and did not follow the same donors.

Input material: naive T cells sorted from blood. The receptor's source is a young man in good health. This chain joins TRBV27 and TRBJ2-5; D ambiguous. CDR3 in amino acids: CASKNSRQTETQYF. The CDR3 DNA follows: TGTGCCAGCAAAAACTCTAGGCAGACGGAGACCCAGTACTTC.